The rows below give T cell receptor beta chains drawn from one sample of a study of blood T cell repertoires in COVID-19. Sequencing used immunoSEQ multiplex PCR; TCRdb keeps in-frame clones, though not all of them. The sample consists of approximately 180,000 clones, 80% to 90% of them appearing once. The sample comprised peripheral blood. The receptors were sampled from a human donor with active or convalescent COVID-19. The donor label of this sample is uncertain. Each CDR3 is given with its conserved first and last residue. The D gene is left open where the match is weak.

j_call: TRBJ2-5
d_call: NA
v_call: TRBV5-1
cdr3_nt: TGCGCCAGCAGCCGGGCAGGGTTTGAGACCCAGTACTTC
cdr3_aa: CASSRAGFETQYF

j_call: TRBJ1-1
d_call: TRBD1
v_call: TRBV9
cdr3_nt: TGTGCCAGTACTGAGGGGAGGACAGGGGGTCGACAAGCTTTCTTT
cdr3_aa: CASTEGRTGGRQAFF

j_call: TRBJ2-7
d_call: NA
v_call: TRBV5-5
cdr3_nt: TGTGCCAGCAGCTTGGTGGGCGGGCCCTACGAGCAGTACTTC
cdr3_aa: CASSLVGGPYEQYF

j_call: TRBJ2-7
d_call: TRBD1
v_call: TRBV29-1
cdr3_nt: TGCAGCGTCGACCGGGACAGGGGACCCTACGAGCAGTACTTC
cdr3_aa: CSVDRDRGPYEQYF

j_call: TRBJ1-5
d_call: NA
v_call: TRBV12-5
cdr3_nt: TGTGCTAGTGGTCCCACAGATAGCAATCAGCCCCAGCATTTT
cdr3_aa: CASGPTDSNQPQHF

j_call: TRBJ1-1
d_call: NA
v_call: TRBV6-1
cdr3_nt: TGTGCCAGCAGTGAACGGGGGTGGGAAGCTTTCTTT
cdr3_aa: CASSERGWEAFF

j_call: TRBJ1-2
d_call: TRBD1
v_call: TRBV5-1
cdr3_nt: TGCGCCAGCAGCTTGGTTCAGGGACAGGGTAACGGCTACACCTTC
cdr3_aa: CASSLVQGQGNGYTF

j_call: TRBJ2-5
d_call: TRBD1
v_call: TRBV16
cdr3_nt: TGTGCCAGCAGCCCCCCCCGACAGGGGCCAATGGATGAGACCCAGTACTTC
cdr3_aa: CASSPPRQGPMDETQYF

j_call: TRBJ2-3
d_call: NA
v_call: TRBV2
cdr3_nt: TGTGCCAGCAGCAGGGATAAAGATACGCAGTATTTT
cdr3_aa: CASSRDKDTQYF

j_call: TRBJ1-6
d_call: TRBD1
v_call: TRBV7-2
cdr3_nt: TGTGCCAGCAGCTCAAGGACAGGGAAGGATTCACCCCTCCACTTT
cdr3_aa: CASSSRTGKDSPLHF

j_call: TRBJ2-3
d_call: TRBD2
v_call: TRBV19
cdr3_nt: TGTGCCAGTAGGATGACTAGCGGTCACGATGGGAGTACGCAGTATTTT
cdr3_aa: CASRMTSGHDGSTQYF

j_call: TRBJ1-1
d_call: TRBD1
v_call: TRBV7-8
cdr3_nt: TGTGCCAGCAGCCCCTCGGACAGGGGGTTTAACACTGAAGCTTTCTTT
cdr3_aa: CASSPSDRGFNTEAFF

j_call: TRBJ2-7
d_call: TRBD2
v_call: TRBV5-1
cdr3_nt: TGCGCCAGCAGCCCTTCGGGAGGGGCCGTTTTTGGCGAGCAGTACTTC
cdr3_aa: CASSPSGGAVFGEQYF